The entry below gives a single TCR beta chain sequence along with its context. V lost 6 bases and J lost 4, with 12 bases in between. Germline values: CDR1 KGHSH, CDR2 LQKENI. CDR3 size: 14 residues. This sample is drawn from a study of blood T cells in healthy people across ages. The second PCR ran about 6 to 12 cycles with a sample-barcoded 5' primer and J-beta primers. MiXCR was run by TCRdb on the 5' RACE reads, yielding one entry per CDR3 protein. The sample includes 730,000 or so distinct CDR3 sequences, about 42% of them seen just once. Sequencing input: blood. The clonotype originates from a woman between 55 and 75 years old in good health. The V call is TRBV18, the J call TRBJ1-4; D might be TRBD1 (5 bases). This CDR3 is CASSMGPNNEKLFF. In DNA form, the CDR3 reads TGTGCCAGCTCCATGGGGCCGAATAATGAAAAACTGTTTTTT.